This T cell receptor beta chain comes out of a study of blood T cells in healthy people across ages. Study conclusions and caveats: PBMCs left unsorted prevented a conclusive naive versus antigen-experienced comparison.

About this clonotype itself: The antigen remains undetermined.

PCR was performed a second time for about 7 to 11 cycles using a sample-barcoded 5' primer and a J-beta primer mix. In TCRdb, the 5' RACE reads were re-called with MiXCR into one record per CDR3 protein. The sample holds 910,000 or so distinct CDR3 sequences; roughly 51% are singletons and the top ten take over 20%. V was shortened by 0 bases and J by 2 bases, with 7 bases between the two germline ends. Germline CDR1 reads MNHEY; CDR2 reads SVGAGI. This CDR3 has 14 residues. Material: blood. The chain has TRBV6-5 and TRBJ2-5; D is ambiguous. The origin of this receptor is a woman aged 60 to 75 in good health. CDR3 sequence: CASSYSRHQETQYF. CDR3 nucleotide sequence: TGTGCCAGCAGTTACTCTAGGCATCAAGAGACCCAGTACTTC.